These 30 T cell receptor beta chains were all obtained from the same sample, sequenced in a study of blood T cell repertoires in COVID-19. TCRdb's table, derived via immunoSEQ multiplex PCR, lists solely in-frame clones and lacks some. The data contain approximately 670,000 clones, 70% to 90% of them singletons. The sample taken for sequencing was peripheral blood. The origin of the receptors is a woman between 18 and 29 years old with acute or convalescent COVID-19.

The CDR3 DNA reads TGCGCCAGCAGCGGAGGACAGGGCCCCTACGAGCAGTACTTC. Translating gives CASSGGQGPYEQYF. This chain links TRBV5-1 with TRBJ2-7; TRBD1 matches at 8 bases. Germline CDR1 SGHRS, CDR2 YFSETQ. This CDR3 is built from 14 residues. With 4 bases clipped from V and 2 bases from J, the junction kept 5 bases outside the gene matches.

V is TRBV12-3 or TRBV12-4 and J is TRBJ1-1, with D hard to call. Trimming removed 6 bases from V and 0 bases from J, with 8 bases in between. This CDR3 region has 13 residues. Here the CDR3 reads CASRFGMNTEAFF. The CDR3 DNA reads TGTGCCAGCAGGTTCGGGATGAACACTGAAGCTTTCTTT.

This clone was recorded once. V and J are TRBV15 and TRBJ2-2, with TRBD1 identical over 7 bases. CDR3 length: 14 amino acids. Germline-derived CDR1 and CDR2 are LNHNV and YYDKDF (reference sequence). Trimming cost V 3 bases and J 5 bases; bases outside gene matches: 3. The CDR3 DNA reads as TGTGCCACCAGCAGGGAGACAGGGACCGGGGAGCTGTTTTTT. This codes for CATSRETGTGELFF.

The chain is built from TRBV2 and TRBJ2-2, with 7 bases matching TRBD1. Germline V gives CDR1 SNHLY, CDR2 FYNNEI. Unmatched junction bases numbered 7, after V lost 9 bases and J lost 6 bases. The CDR3 runs 13 residues. The CDR3 loop is CARRGQGAGELFF. The CDR3 DNA is TGTGCCAGAAGGGGGCAGGGTGCCGGGGAGCTGTTTTTT.

The rearrangement uses TRBV6-6 and TRBJ2-7, with a possible D match to TRBD2 (6 bases). The CDR3 contains 14 residues. The V gene lost 6 bases and the J gene lost 4 bases, with 16 bases spanning the gap. Germline assignment: CDR1 MNHNY and CDR2 SVGAGI (reference sequence). The CDR3 nucleotides are TGTGCCAGCAGCCGCGGGACTCATATGTACGAGCAGTACTTC. Translating gives CASSRGTHMYEQYF.

V gene TRBV10-3 combines with J gene TRBJ2-1, with D possibly being TRBD2 (7 bases). The CDR3 is 16 residues long. Germline V gene sequence: CDR1 ENHRY, CDR2 SYGVKD. Trimming took off 0 bases at V and 2 bases at J, with 11 bases between the two ends. DNA of the CDR3: TGTGCCATCAGTGAGTCAGGGGGAGGGGCCTACAATGAGCAGTTCTTC. It translates to CAISESGGGAYNEQFF.

CDR3 nucleotides: TGTGCCAGCAGCTTAGGGACTTTCTCTGGGGCCAACGTCCTGACTTTC. Protein: CASSLGTFSGANVLTF. The chain links TRBV7-9 to TRBJ2-6; D may be TRBD2 (5 bases). Looked up from germline, CDR1 is SEHNR and CDR2 is FQNEAQ (reference sequence). The CDR3 sequence is 16 residues long. The V and J ends lost 1 base and 0 bases respectively, with 7 bases between them.

The chain is built from TRBV10-3 and TRBJ2-5; D may be TRBD1 (5 bases). In germline, CDR1 is ENHRY, CDR2 SYGVKD. V was trimmed by 0 bases and J by 2 bases, leaving 7 bases between them. The CDR3 is 14 residues long. CDR3 residues: CAISESNRQETQYF. The CDR3 DNA reads TGTGCCATCAGTGAGTCAAACAGGCAAGAGACCCAGTACTTC.

This clone was recorded once. The rearrangement links TRBV1 to TRBJ1-3; TRBD1, the table's D call, lacks a check against the DNA. TRBV1 is a recognized pseudogene. This CDR3 is 13 amino acids long. The CDR3 DNA follows: TGCACCAGCAGCCAAGGGGCAGGAAACACCATATATTTT. Its protein is CTSSQGAGNTIYF.

The rearrangement links TRBV29-1 to TRBJ1-1; 8 nucleotides match TRBD1. Trimming took 7 bases from V and 0 from J; bases not matched to a gene: 4. Per germline, CDR1 SQVTM and CDR2 ANQGSEA. The CDR3 length is 13 residues. CDR3 bases: TGCAGCGGGAACAGGGGGATGAACACTGAAGCTTTCTTT. This encodes CSGNRGMNTEAFF.

This clone was observed a handful of times. The J gene is TRBJ1-1, the V gene TRBV28; D ambiguous. Deletions cut 6 bases from V and 11 bases from J, with 16 bases between. This CDR3 has 12 amino acids. Germline CDR1 and CDR2: MDHEN and SYDVKM. The CDR3 nucleotides read TGTGCCAGCAGACCTCGAGAGGGAGGCGCTTTCTTT. It translates to CASRPREGGAFF.

This clone was recorded a few times. V usage is TRBV5-1 and J usage is TRBJ1-3; tentative D call: TRBD1 (5 bases). CDR1 is SGHRS and CDR2 is YFSETQ in the germline V gene. The CDR3 consists of 16 residues. The ends were cut back, 4 bases at V and 3 bases at J, with 17 bases in the middle. CDR3 protein: CASSPGAEIGGNTIYF. CDR3 sequence (DNA): TGCGCCAGCAGCCCTGGGGCCGAAATTGGTGGAAACACCATATATTTT.

This clone was seen only once. The chain has TRBV30 and TRBJ1-2, with 8 bases aligning to TRBD1. The length of the CDR3 is 13 residues. The germline V gene encodes CDR1 GTSNPN and CDR2 SVGIG (reference sequence). Germline trimming cut 4 bases from V and 4 bases from J; bases unmatched to any gene: 5. In DNA, the CDR3 is TGTGCCTGGACGACAGGGGCAGGCTATGGCTACACCTTC. It yields the protein CAWTTGAGYGYTF.

The genes are TRBV28 and TRBJ2-7; TRBD1 aligns across 8 bases. Unmatched junction bases numbered 12, after V lost 5 bases and J lost 0 bases. Germline V gene sequence: CDR1 MDHEN, CDR2 SYDVKM. CDR3 length equals 17 residues. CDR3 nucleotide sequence: TGTGCCAGCAGTCCACAAGGACAGGGTTTAAGCTCCTACGAGCAGTACTTC. Its protein is CASSPQGQGLSSYEQYF.

The chain couples TRBV10-3 to TRBJ1-5; TRBD1 matches at 7 bases. CDR1 ENHRY and CDR2 SYGVKD come from the germline V gene. V gave up 1 base and J gave up 6 bases; unmatched junction bases: 3. The CDR3 contains 14 residues. DNA of the CDR3: TGTGCCATCAGTGAGTTAGGGGGCGGTCAGCCCCAGCATTTT. The encoded protein is CAISELGGGQPQHF.

The V call is TRBV10-3, the J call TRBJ1-5, with D unresolved. Germline CDR1 is ENHRY and CDR2 is SYGVKD. The CDR3 covers 14 residues. Trimming shortened V by 10 bases and J by 4 bases, and 17 bases separated the two germline ends. This chain's CDR3 is CATLAGRGNQPQHF. The CDR3 DNA sequence: TGTGCCACCCTAGCAGGCCGCGGAAATCAGCCCCAGCATTTT.

The chain recombines TRBV5-1 with TRBJ2-1, with TRBD1 as a possible D gene (5 bases). Germline CDR1 is SGHRS and CDR2 is YFSETQ. This CDR3 is 14 amino acids long. Trimming shortened V by 6 bases and J by 7 bases, and 17 bases separated the two germline ends. In nucleotides, the CDR3 is TGCGCCAGCAAACGAGACCCAACAGGTAATGAGCAGTTCTTC. This encodes CASKRDPTGNEQFF. Full variable domain (outside the CDR3, taken from reference TRBV5-1 and TRBJ2-1): KAGVTQTPRYLIKTRGQQVTLSCSPISGHRSVSWYQQTPGQGLQFLFEYFSETQRNKGNFPGRFSGRQFSNSRSEMNVSTLELGDSALYLCASKRDPTGNEQFFGPGTRLTVL.

The chain combines TRBV19 with TRBJ1-2; D is ambiguous. Germline values: CDR1 LNHDA, CDR2 SQIVND (reference sequence). Trimming cost V 4 bases and J 5 bases, with 11 bases left between them. The CDR3 loop spans 13 amino acids. The CDR3 sequence is CASSTRSLYGYTF. The CDR3 region has the DNA TGTGCCAGTAGTACGAGGTCCCTATATGGCTACACCTTC.

Only a few counts were recorded for this clone. The chain has TRBV24-1 and TRBJ2-2; 9 bases fit TRBD1. This CDR3 is built from 15 residues. Germline V lookup: CDR1 KGHDR, CDR2 SFDVKD. Trimming took 7 bases from V and 6 from J; bases not matched to a gene: 8. This CDR3 is CATRDRGFEAGELFF. The CDR3, as DNA: TGTGCCACCAGGGACAGGGGTTTTGAAGCCGGGGAGCTGTTTTTT.

In its sample, this clone was seen a few times. The CDR3 protein is CSAGQGSLQNEAFF. Written as DNA, the CDR3 is TGCAGCGCCGGACAGGGAAGTCTCCAAAATGAAGCTTTCTTT. V gene TRBV29-1 combines with J gene TRBJ1-1; 8 bases match TRBD1. The ends lost 7 bases at V and 7 bases at J; junction bases unmatched: 14. Germline assignment: CDR1 SQVTM and CDR2 ANQGSEA. The CDR3 length is 14 residues.

This clone was seen ten or more times. This chain links TRBV19 with TRBJ1-1; a weak D match, TRBD1 (6 bases). Germline values: CDR1 LNHDA, CDR2 SQIVND (reference sequence). The CDR3 loop spans 18 amino acids. Trimming removed 6 bases at V and 0 bases at J, with 23 bases between. In DNA form, the CDR3 reads TGTGCCAGTAGCCCAGGACGGGGGGGCCTCGGAATGAACACTGAAGCTTTCTTT. Translating gives CASSPGRGGLGMNTEAFF.

The rearrangement joins TRBV2 to TRBJ1-5, with D possibly matching TRBD1 (5 bases). Deletions cut 4 bases from V and 3 bases from J, with 19 bases between. This CDR3 has 17 residues. CDR1 and CDR2 from the germline V gene are SNHLY and FYNNEI. The CDR3 sequence: CASSAWWWGRVNQPQHF. As DNA, the CDR3 is TGTGCCAGCAGTGCTTGGTGGTGGGGCAGGGTCAATCAGCCCCAGCATTTT.

This chain joins TRBV6-6 and TRBJ2-7, with D maybe TRBD1 (6 bases). This CDR3 spans 12 amino acids. Germline V gene lookup returns CDR1 MNHNY and CDR2 SVGAGI (reference sequence). V was clipped by 5 bases and J by 6 bases, with 11 bases between them. The CDR3 protein is CASSPMGAEQYF. The CDR3 coding sequence is TGTGCCAGCAGTCCGATGGGGGCCGAGCAGTACTTC.

The J gene is TRBJ1-1, the V gene TRBV7-2, with D unclear. Trimming took 2 bases from V and 2 from J, leaving 6 bases between them. The germline CDR1 and CDR2 sequences are SGHTA and FQGNSA. This CDR3 has 13 amino acids. In DNA, the CDR3 is TGTGCCAGCAGCTTAACTCTCAACACTGAAGCTTTCTTT. Protein sequence: CASSLTLNTEAFF.

The rearrangement uses TRBV19 and TRBJ1-1; D call uncertain. V was cut by 5 bases and J by 1 base, with 14 bases left in between. There are 15 residues in the CDR3. The germline V gene encodes CDR1 LNHDA and CDR2 SQIVND (reference sequence). CDR3 region: CASSPHRPGNTEAFF. CDR3 nucleotides: TGTGCCAGTAGTCCCCATCGGCCGGGGAACACTGAAGCTTTCTTT.

This sequence joins TRBV6-5 and TRBJ1-1; D gene ambiguous. The CDR3 spans 14 residues. V was cut by 2 bases and J by 1 base, with 8 bases left in between. The germline V gene has CDR1 MNHEY and CDR2 SVGAGI. The CDR3 nucleotides are TGTGCCAGCAGTTACCGGCGGAGGAACACTGAAGCTTTCTTT. This sequence encodes CASSYRRRNTEAFF.

The V gene is TRBV30, the J gene TRBJ1-5; a possible D gene is TRBD1 (5 bases). Looked up from germline, CDR1 is GTSNPN and CDR2 is SVGIG (reference sequence). The CDR3 runs to 14 residues. V shed 1 base and J shed 7 bases, with 14 bases lying between them. CDR3 DNA: TGTGCCTGGAGTGGCCCCCAGGGATGGCAGCCCCAGCATTTT. Translated, it gives CAWSGPQGWQPQHF.

The rearrangement uses TRBV15 and TRBJ1-1, with 7 bases aligning to TRBD1. This CDR3 region has 13 residues. The V gene's germline CDR1 is LNHNV and CDR2 YYDKDF (reference sequence). V shed 8 bases, J shed 1 base, and the junction held 4 bases outside the gene matches. DNA of the CDR3: TGTGCCACCGAGACAGGGACGAACACTGAAGCTTTCTTT. Residues: CATETGTNTEAFF.

The genes are TRBV7-2 and TRBJ2-3, with D possibly TRBD2 on 6 matching bases. This CDR3 comprises 16 residues. Germline V gene lookup returns CDR1 SGHTA and CDR2 FQGNSA. V was trimmed by 4 bases and J by 0 bases, leaving 14 bases between them. The CDR3: CASSWRGNSSTDTQYF. The CDR3 DNA sequence: TGTGCCAGCAGCTGGCGGGGCAACTCGAGCACAGATACGCAGTATTTT.

The chain is built from TRBV5-1 and TRBJ2-7; 10 bases fit TRBD1. The germline V gene encodes CDR1 SGHRS and CDR2 YFSETQ. The CDR3 has 13 amino acids. J gave up 5 bases and V 6 bases, and 5 bases lay outside the gene matches. CDR3 loop: CASMGQGQNEQYF. Written as DNA, the CDR3 is TGCGCCAGCATGGGACAGGGGCAGAACGAGCAGTACTTC.